This is a list of T cell receptor beta chains from one sample in a study of T-cell memory formation after mild COVID-19. In TCRdb, the 5' RACE reads were re-called with MiXCR into one record per CDR3 protein. The sample lists roughly 450,000 distinct CDR3 sequences, approximately 18% seen once, with around a fifth in the top ten. Specimen: PBMCs or a T cell subset sorted from them (not recorded which). The receptors shown here come from a man between 18 and 35 years old who had mild COVID-19 (a few samples of this study predate the infection). Cell type and time point are not known. Both conserved end residues are trimmed from each CDR3. The order of the fields is V gene, J gene, clone size, CDR3 protein. The listing skips clone size in some rows; elsewhere it reads once, few, many or a size class.

v_call: TRBV5-1; j_call: TRBJ2-7; clone_size: many; cdr3_aa: ASSLGTGTYEQY
v_call: TRBV20-1; j_call: TRBJ1-1; clone_size: .; cdr3_aa: SVILAPGAF
v_call: TRBV19; j_call: TRBJ1-5; clone_size: few; cdr3_aa: ASSVGQRLRQPQH
v_call: TRBV10-2; j_call: TRBJ2-7; clone_size: .; cdr3_aa: ASRNRVYEQY
v_call: TRBV27; j_call: TRBJ1-4; clone_size: .; cdr3_aa: ASSLLRGQGNEKLF
v_call: TRBV10-3; j_call: TRBJ2-3; clone_size: .; cdr3_aa: AISEGSGGQDTQY
v_call: TRBV27; j_call: TRBJ1-1; clone_size: once; cdr3_aa: ASRLNRDSTEAF
v_call: TRBV5-1; j_call: TRBJ2-5; clone_size: .; cdr3_aa: ASRPRVGQETQY
v_call: TRBV3-1; j_call: TRBJ2-1; clone_size: many; cdr3_aa: ASSPVAGEQF
v_call: TRBV12-3/TRBV12-4; j_call: TRBJ1-1; clone_size: .; cdr3_aa: ASSSRWRVDGTEAF
v_call: TRBV6-6; j_call: TRBJ1-1; clone_size: few; cdr3_aa: ASRKQGDTEAF
v_call: TRBV25-1; j_call: TRBJ2-7; clone_size: few; cdr3_aa: ASTRGGFDEQY
v_call: TRBV6-5; j_call: TRBJ2-3; clone_size: few; cdr3_aa: ASSYLWASGGLDTQY
v_call: TRBV2; j_call: TRBJ1-1; clone_size: few; cdr3_aa: ASSSAGTGLTEAF
v_call: TRBV18; j_call: TRBJ1-3; clone_size: few; cdr3_aa: ASSLPGTGITGNTIY
v_call: TRBV5-1; j_call: TRBJ1-4; clone_size: .; cdr3_aa: ASSLETATNEKLF
v_call: TRBV29-1; j_call: TRBJ2-5; clone_size: .; cdr3_aa: SVAGQGGGETQY
v_call: TRBV12-5; j_call: TRBJ1-5; clone_size: few; cdr3_aa: ASGLLVARGNQPQH
v_call: TRBV10-2; j_call: TRBJ2-2; clone_size: .; cdr3_aa: ASSEQAPANTGELF
v_call: TRBV5-1; j_call: TRBJ1-6; clone_size: .; cdr3_aa: ASSLAGQNRSPLH
v_call: TRBV7-2; j_call: TRBJ1-6; clone_size: .; cdr3_aa: ASSFREFQSPLH
v_call: TRBV7-2; j_call: TRBJ1-2; clone_size: few; cdr3_aa: ASSLGRASYGYT
v_call: TRBV7-3; j_call: TRBJ2-1; clone_size: many; cdr3_aa: ASSPQRGGLSNEQF
v_call: TRBV25-1; j_call: TRBJ2-5; clone_size: .; cdr3_aa: ASRTGMETQY
v_call: TRBV2; j_call: TRBJ2-1; clone_size: .; cdr3_aa: ASIVRNEQF
v_call: TRBV6-5; j_call: TRBJ1-2; clone_size: few; cdr3_aa: ASSFTTGIDYGYT
v_call: TRBV9; j_call: TRBJ2-1; clone_size: many; cdr3_aa: ASSVGDSYNEQF
v_call: TRBV20-1; j_call: TRBJ1-6; clone_size: once; cdr3_aa: SATDRGPNSPLH
v_call: TRBV7-9; j_call: TRBJ2-3; clone_size: .; cdr3_aa: ASSLGIGAGSDTQY
v_call: TRBV2; j_call: TRBJ1-1; clone_size: .; cdr3_aa: ASMRFWGTEAF
v_call: TRBV20-1; j_call: TRBJ2-3; clone_size: .; cdr3_aa: SVSRGQGFTDTQY
v_call: TRBV7-9; j_call: TRBJ2-5; clone_size: .; cdr3_aa: ASSAFPPGSETQY
v_call: TRBV20-1; j_call: TRBJ2-5; clone_size: .; cdr3_aa: SAPAGGSWNQETQY
v_call: TRBV4-3; j_call: TRBJ2-2; clone_size: few; cdr3_aa: ASSQGRGKGGGELF
v_call: TRBV7-2; j_call: TRBJ1-5; clone_size: .; cdr3_aa: ASSLGDRGGNQPQH
v_call: TRBV18; j_call: TRBJ1-2; clone_size: .; cdr3_aa: ASSTQGGAYGYT
v_call: TRBV6-5; j_call: TRBJ2-5; clone_size: few; cdr3_aa: ASSYGTEIQETQY
v_call: TRBV5-1; j_call: TRBJ1-2; clone_size: .; cdr3_aa: ASSLGDRENGYT
v_call: TRBV24-1; j_call: TRBJ1-2; clone_size: few; cdr3_aa: ATSDSDIYGYT
v_call: TRBV9; j_call: TRBJ2-7; clone_size: .; cdr3_aa: ASSVEPSGGALEQY